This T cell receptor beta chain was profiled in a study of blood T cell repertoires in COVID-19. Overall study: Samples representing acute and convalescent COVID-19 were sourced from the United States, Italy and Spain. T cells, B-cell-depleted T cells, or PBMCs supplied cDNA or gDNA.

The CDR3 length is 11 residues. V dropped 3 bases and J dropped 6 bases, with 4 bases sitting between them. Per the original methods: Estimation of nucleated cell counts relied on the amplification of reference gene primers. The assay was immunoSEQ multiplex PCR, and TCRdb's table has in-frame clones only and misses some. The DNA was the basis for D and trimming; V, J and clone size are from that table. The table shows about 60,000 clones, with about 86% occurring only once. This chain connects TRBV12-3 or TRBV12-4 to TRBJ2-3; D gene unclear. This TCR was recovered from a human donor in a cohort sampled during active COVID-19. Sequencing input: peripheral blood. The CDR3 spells CASSFSDTQYF. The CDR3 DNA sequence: TGTGCCAGCAGTTTTTCTGATACGCAGTATTTT.